The rows below give T cell receptor beta chains drawn from one sample of a study of T cell responses to AZD1222 COVID-19 vaccine. The assay was immunoSEQ multiplex PCR, and TCRdb's table has in-frame clones only and misses some. The sample records roughly 120,000 clones, 86% being singletons. Specimen: peripheral blood, collected 28 days after the second AZD1222 dose. These receptors all stem from an adult who received the AZD1222 COVID-19 vaccine. Both conserved end residues are part of each CDR3. A D gene is named only where the DNA matches it firmly. Some rows have no size entry. The others give once, few or many, or a class for an expanded clone.

D gene: NA
clone size: NA
J gene: TRBJ1-4
V gene: TRBV2
CDR3 DNA: TGTGCCAGCTCCTCCCGGGCGGGGGGGGGAGAAAAACTGTTTTTT
CDR3 protein: CASSSRAGGGEKLFF

D gene: TRBD2
clone size: few
J gene: TRBJ2-1
V gene: TRBV29-1
CDR3 DNA: TGCAGCGTTGATAGCGGGGGTTTTTACAATGAGCAGTTCTTC
CDR3 protein: CSVDSGGFYNEQFF

D gene: NA
clone size: NA
J gene: TRBJ2-3
V gene: TRBV10-1
CDR3 DNA: TGCGCCAGCAGTGCGGGCGTGTCAAGCACAGATACGCAGTATTTT
CDR3 protein: CASSAGVSSTDTQYF

D gene: NA
clone size: NA
J gene: TRBJ1-2
V gene: TRBV5-1
CDR3 DNA: TGCGCCAGCAGCTGGGGGGCTGGGTATGGCTACACCTTC
CDR3 protein: CASSWGAGYGYTF

D gene: NA
clone size: NA
J gene: TRBJ2-3
V gene: TRBV11-1
CDR3 DNA: TGTGCCAGCAGCTTACAGGCCCTGCACGATACGCAGTATTTT
CDR3 protein: CASSLQALHDTQYF

D gene: TRBD1
clone size: NA
J gene: TRBJ1-1
V gene: TRBV11-2
CDR3 DNA: TGTGCCAGCAGCTTCCAACTACAGGGGCCGAACACTGAAGCTTTCTTT
CDR3 protein: CASSFQLQGPNTEAFF

D gene: TRBD2
clone size: once
J gene: TRBJ2-5
V gene: TRBV27
CDR3 DNA: TGTGCCAGCAGGGGAGGGCCGACGGAGACCCAGTACTTC
CDR3 protein: CASRGGPTETQYF

D gene: NA
clone size: NA
J gene: TRBJ1-5
V gene: TRBV12-5
CDR3 DNA: TGTGCTAGTGCTCCACCAGGTCTTAGCAATCAGCCCCAGCATTTT
CDR3 protein: CASAPPGLSNQPQHF

D gene: NA
clone size: NA
J gene: TRBJ1-1
V gene: TRBV5-6
CDR3 DNA: TGTGCCAGCAGCTGGGTAGAAACGAGGGGGAACACTGAAGCTTTCTTT
CDR3 protein: CASSWVETRGNTEAFF

D gene: NA
clone size: NA
J gene: TRBJ2-1
V gene: TRBV19
CDR3 DNA: TGTGCCAGTAGTCTAACGCCCGGGGATGAGCAGTTCTTC
CDR3 protein: CASSLTPGDEQFF

D gene: TRBD1
clone size: medium-sized
J gene: TRBJ1-5
V gene: TRBV10-3
CDR3 DNA: TGTGCCACCGATACAGGGGACAACAATCAGCCCCAGCATTTT
CDR3 protein: CATDTGDNNQPQHF

D gene: TRBD1
clone size: NA
J gene: TRBJ1-1
V gene: TRBV7-3
CDR3 DNA: TGTGCCAGCAGCCAACAAACAGGGGATGGTGAAGCTTTCTTT
CDR3 protein: CASSQQTGDGEAFF

D gene: NA
clone size: NA
J gene: TRBJ1-1
V gene: TRBV7-8
CDR3 DNA: TGTGCCAGCAGCTTAGGGGGCTGGACTGAAGCTTTCTTT
CDR3 protein: CASSLGGWTEAFF

D gene: NA
clone size: NA
J gene: TRBJ2-2
V gene: TRBV27
CDR3 DNA: TGTGCCAGCAGTCCCCACCAGTTGGGGGGCCACACCGGGGAGCTGTTTTTT
CDR3 protein: CASSPHQLGGHTGELFF

D gene: TRBD1
clone size: NA
J gene: TRBJ1-1
V gene: TRBV5-4
CDR3 DNA: TGTGCCAGCAGCGACTCCGACAGGGCGAACACTGAAGCTTTCTTT
CDR3 protein: CASSDSDRANTEAFF

D gene: TRBD2
clone size: NA
J gene: TRBJ2-2
V gene: TRBV7-3
CDR3 DNA: TGTGCCAGCAGCCCTTTCGCGGCTAGCGGGGGGAAAAACACCGGGGAGCTGTTTTTT
CDR3 protein: CASSPFAASGGKNTGELFF

D gene: NA
clone size: once
J gene: TRBJ1-5
V gene: TRBV10-3
CDR3 DNA: TGTGCCATCAGTGAGAATCAGGGAGTGAATCAGCCCCAGCATTTT
CDR3 protein: CAISENQGVNQPQHF

D gene: NA
clone size: NA
J gene: TRBJ2-2
V gene: TRBV6-4
CDR3 DNA: TGTGCCAGCAGTGACTCGTTAGGGGCCGGGGAGCTGTTTTTT
CDR3 protein: CASSDSLGAGELFF

D gene: NA
clone size: NA
J gene: TRBJ2-3
V gene: TRBV6-2/TRBV6-3
CDR3 DNA: TGTGCCAGCAGTTTCTCGCCTGGGACGCAGTATTTT
CDR3 protein: CASSFSPGTQYF

D gene: TRBD2
clone size: once
J gene: TRBJ2-5
V gene: TRBV7-2
CDR3 DNA: TGTGCCAGCAGCTTAGCACTAGCGGGGGGGCGTAGAGGAGAGACCCAGTACTTC
CDR3 protein: CASSLALAGGRRGETQYF

D gene: NA
clone size: few
J gene: TRBJ2-5
V gene: TRBV28
CDR3 DNA: TGTGCCAGCAGTTTTAGCGGGACAGGAGAGACCCAGTACTTC
CDR3 protein: CASSFSGTGETQYF

D gene: NA
clone size: NA
J gene: TRBJ2-2
V gene: TRBV5-4
CDR3 DNA: TGTGCCAGCAGCTACGGCGAAGGTGCCGGGGAGCTGTTTTTT
CDR3 protein: CASSYGEGAGELFF

D gene: NA
clone size: NA
J gene: TRBJ2-3
V gene: TRBV6-5
CDR3 DNA: TGTGCCAGCAGTTGGGGGACAGATACGCAGTATTTT
CDR3 protein: CASSWGTDTQYF

D gene: NA
clone size: NA
J gene: TRBJ1-2
V gene: TRBV7-9
CDR3 DNA: TGTGCCAGCAGCCCCTTCGGGAACTATGGCTACACCTTC
CDR3 protein: CASSPFGNYGYTF

D gene: TRBD2
clone size: NA
J gene: TRBJ2-1
V gene: TRBV18
CDR3 DNA: TGTGCCAGCTCACTCCATCGGGACTACTCGGGTGGTGAGCAGTTCTTC
CDR3 protein: CASSLHRDYSGGEQFF